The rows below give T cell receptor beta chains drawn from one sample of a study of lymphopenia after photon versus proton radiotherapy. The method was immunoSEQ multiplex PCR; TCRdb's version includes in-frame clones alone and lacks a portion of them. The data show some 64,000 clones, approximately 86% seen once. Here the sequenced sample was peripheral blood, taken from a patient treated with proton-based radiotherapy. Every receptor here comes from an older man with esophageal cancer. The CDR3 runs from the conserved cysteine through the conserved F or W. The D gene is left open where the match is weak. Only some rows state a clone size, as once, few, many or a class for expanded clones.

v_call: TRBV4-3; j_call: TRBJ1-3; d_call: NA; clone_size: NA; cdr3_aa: CASSHRPGTQGNTIYF; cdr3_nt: TGCGCCAGCAGCCACCGACCCGGGACTCAAGGAAACACCATATATTTT
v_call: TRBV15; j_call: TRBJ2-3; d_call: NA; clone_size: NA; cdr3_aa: CATSRDRRRLSTDTQYF; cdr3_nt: TGTGCCACCAGCAGAGATAGACGTAGACTTAGCACAGATACGCAGTATTTT
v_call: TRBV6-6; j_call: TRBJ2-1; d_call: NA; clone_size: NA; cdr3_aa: CASSYSIVGNEQFF; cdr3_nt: TGTGCCAGCAGTTACTCGATCGTGGGCAATGAGCAGTTCTTC
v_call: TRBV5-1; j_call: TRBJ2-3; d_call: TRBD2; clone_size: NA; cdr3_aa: CASSTGLALTDTQYF; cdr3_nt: TGCGCCAGCAGCACGGGACTAGCTCTCACAGATACGCAGTATTTT
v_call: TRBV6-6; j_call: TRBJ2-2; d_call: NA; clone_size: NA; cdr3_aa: CASSYRGATGELFF; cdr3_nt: TGTGCCAGCAGCTACCGGGGGGCCACCGGGGAGCTGTTTTTT
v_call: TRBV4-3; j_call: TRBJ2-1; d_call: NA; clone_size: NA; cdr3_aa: CASSQDRWLIWNEQFF; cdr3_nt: TGCGCCAGCAGCCAAGATCGGTGGCTCATTTGGAATGAGCAGTTCTTC
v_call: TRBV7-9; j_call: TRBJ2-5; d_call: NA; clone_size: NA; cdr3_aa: CASSLNKGGGETQYF; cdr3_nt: TGTGCCAGCAGCTTAAATAAGGGCGGAGGAGAGACCCAGTACTTC
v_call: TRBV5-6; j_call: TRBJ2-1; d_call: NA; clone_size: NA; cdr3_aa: CASSHGTDSSYNEQFF; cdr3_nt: TGTGCCAGCAGTCATGGCACAGACAGCTCCTACAATGAGCAGTTCTTC
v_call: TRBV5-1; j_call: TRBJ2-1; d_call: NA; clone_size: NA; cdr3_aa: CASSLAGQYLQLNEQFF; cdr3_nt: TGCGCCAGCAGCTTGGCCGGGCAGTACCTACAGTTGAATGAGCAGTTCTTC
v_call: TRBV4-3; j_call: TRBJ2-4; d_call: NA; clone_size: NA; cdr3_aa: CASSLTGGAKNIQYF; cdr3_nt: TGCGCCAGCAGCCTTACTGGAGGGGCCAAAAACATTCAGTACTTC
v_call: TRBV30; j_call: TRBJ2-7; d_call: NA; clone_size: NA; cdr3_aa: CAWGHRTYEQYF; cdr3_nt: TGTGCCTGGGGACACAGAACCTACGAGCAGTACTTC
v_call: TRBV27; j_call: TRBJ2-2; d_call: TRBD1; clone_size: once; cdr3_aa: CASSSGTGDTANTGELFF; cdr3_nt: TGTGCCAGCAGTTCCGGGACAGGGGACACCGCGAACACCGGGGAGCTGTTTTTT
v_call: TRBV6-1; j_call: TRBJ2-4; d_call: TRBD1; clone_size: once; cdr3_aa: CASNRDRGRVDIQYF; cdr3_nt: TGTGCCAGCAACCGGGACAGGGGGCGGGTAGACATTCAGTACTTC
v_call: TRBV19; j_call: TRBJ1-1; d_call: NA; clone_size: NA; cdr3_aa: CASSIARDTEAFF; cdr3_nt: TGTGCCAGTAGTATAGCCCGGGACACTGAAGCTTTCTTT
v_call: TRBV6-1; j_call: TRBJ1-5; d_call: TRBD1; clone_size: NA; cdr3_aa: CASSTDRGNQPQHF; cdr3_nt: TGTGCCAGCAGTACAGACAGGGGCAATCAGCCCCAGCATTTT
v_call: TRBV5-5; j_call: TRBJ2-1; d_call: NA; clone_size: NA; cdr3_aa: CASSLGPPSSYNEQFF; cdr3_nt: TGTGCCAGCAGCTTGGGGCCTCCCAGCTCCTACAATGAGCAGTTCTTC
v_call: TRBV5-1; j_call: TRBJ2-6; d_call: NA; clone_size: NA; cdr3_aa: CASSLAPGRAGANVLTF; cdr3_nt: TGCGCCAGCAGCTTGGCCCCAGGGCGGGCTGGGGCCAACGTCCTGACTTTC
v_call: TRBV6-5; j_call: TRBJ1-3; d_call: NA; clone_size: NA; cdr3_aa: CASSYGVSGNTIYF; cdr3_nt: TGTGCCAGCAGTTATGGGGTCTCTGGAAACACCATATATTTT
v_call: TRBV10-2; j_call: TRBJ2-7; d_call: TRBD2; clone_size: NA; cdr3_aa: CATSLAGLYEQYF; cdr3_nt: TGCGCCACGTCACTAGCGGGCCTCTACGAGCAGTACTTC
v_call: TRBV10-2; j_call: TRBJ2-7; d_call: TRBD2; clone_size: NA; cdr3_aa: CASGRERGRYEQYF; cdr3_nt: TGCGCCAGCGGAAGAGAGCGGGGACGCTACGAGCAGTACTTC
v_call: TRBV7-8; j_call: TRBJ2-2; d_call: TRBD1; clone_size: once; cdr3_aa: CASSLARTGTGELFF; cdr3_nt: TGTGCCAGCAGCTTAGCCAGGACAGGGACCGGGGAGCTGTTTTTT
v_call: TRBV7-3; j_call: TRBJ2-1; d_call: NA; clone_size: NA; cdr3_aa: CASSSAEYNEQFF; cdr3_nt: TGTGCCAGCAGTAGTGCAGAATACAATGAGCAGTTCTTC
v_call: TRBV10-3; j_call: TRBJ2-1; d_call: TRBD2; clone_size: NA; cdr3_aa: CAITPGLAYNEQFF; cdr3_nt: TGTGCCATCACCCCGGGACTAGCCTACAATGAGCAGTTCTTC
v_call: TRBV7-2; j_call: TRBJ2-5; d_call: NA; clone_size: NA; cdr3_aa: CASSRGGSAETQYF; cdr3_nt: TGTGCCAGCAGCCGAGGGGGGTCGGCGGAGACCCAGTACTTC
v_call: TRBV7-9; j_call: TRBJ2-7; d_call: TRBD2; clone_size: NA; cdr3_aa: CASSLARTSGGAEQYF; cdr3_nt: TGTGCCAGCAGCTTAGCGCGGACTAGCGGGGGGGCCGAGCAGTACTTC
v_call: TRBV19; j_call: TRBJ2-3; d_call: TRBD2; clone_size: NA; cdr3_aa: CASTPGLAGSDTQYF; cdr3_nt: TGTGCCAGCACTCCCGGACTAGCTGGGTCAGATACGCAGTATTTT